This is a list of T cell receptor beta chains from one sample in a study of blood T cell repertoires in COVID-19. The table came from immunoSEQ multiplex PCR; TCRdb's copy has only in-frame clones and leaves some out. This table holds around 250,000 clones, approximately 83% found once. Specimen: peripheral blood. The receptors were gathered from a man aged 45-60 years with active or convalescent COVID-19. The CDR3 runs from the conserved cysteine through the conserved F or W.

CDR3aa: CSVENRGDYGYTF
j_gene: TRBJ1-2
v_gene: TRBV29-1

CDR3aa: CASSYMVNQPQHF
j_gene: TRBJ1-5
v_gene: TRBV12-3/TRBV12-4

CDR3aa: CASSLDRTGNNEQFF
j_gene: TRBJ2-1
v_gene: TRBV7-9

CDR3aa: CASSPPTGWGTEAFF
j_gene: TRBJ1-1
v_gene: TRBV18

CDR3aa: CASSFGDRGVQETQYF
j_gene: TRBJ2-5
v_gene: TRBV11-3

CDR3aa: CASSLERGNEQFF
j_gene: TRBJ2-1
v_gene: TRBV11-2

CDR3aa: CASSWLGGENTEAFF
j_gene: TRBJ1-1
v_gene: TRBV5-1

CDR3aa: CASSIVRAGTEAFF
j_gene: TRBJ1-1
v_gene: TRBV19

CDR3aa: CAWRRGEGEQYF
j_gene: TRBJ2-7
v_gene: TRBV30

CDR3aa: CASSIDPVLATDTQYF
j_gene: TRBJ2-3
v_gene: TRBV19

CDR3aa: CASSQAQGNQPQHF
j_gene: TRBJ1-5
v_gene: TRBV4-2

CDR3aa: CASSLEAGLEQYF
j_gene: TRBJ2-7
v_gene: TRBV5-4

CDR3aa: CASRWGGELWGYTF
j_gene: TRBJ1-2
v_gene: TRBV28

CDR3aa: CARGAGLDTEAFF
j_gene: TRBJ1-1
v_gene: TRBV21-1

CDR3aa: CASSLADIDTEAFF
j_gene: TRBJ1-1
v_gene: TRBV7-9

CDR3aa: CASSQGPNGEDGEETQYF
j_gene: TRBJ2-5
v_gene: TRBV3-1/TRBV3-2

CDR3aa: CASSLSGISGASSTDTQYF
j_gene: TRBJ2-3
v_gene: TRBV27

CDR3aa: CASSQVGGQGASNEQFF
j_gene: TRBJ2-1
v_gene: TRBV3-1/TRBV3-2

CDR3aa: CATAGGGVTDTQYF
j_gene: TRBJ2-3
v_gene: TRBV9

CDR3aa: CASSHSGRNSPLHF
j_gene: TRBJ1-6
v_gene: TRBV14

CDR3aa: CASSVNRDRHSPLHF
j_gene: TRBJ1-6
v_gene: TRBV9

CDR3aa: CASSQDQNRNYGYTF
j_gene: TRBJ1-2
v_gene: TRBV14

CDR3aa: CASSSGTGEEKLFF
j_gene: TRBJ1-4
v_gene: TRBV28

CDR3aa: CASTQGGANYGYTF
j_gene: TRBJ1-2
v_gene: TRBV9

CDR3aa: CASSAGRQEKLFF
j_gene: TRBJ1-4
v_gene: TRBV2

CDR3aa: CASLRTDYYGYTF
j_gene: TRBJ1-2
v_gene: TRBV6-5

CDR3aa: CASSPDGTGNNEQFF
j_gene: TRBJ2-1
v_gene: TRBV5-1

CDR3aa: CSVEDGEAGNTIYF
j_gene: TRBJ1-3
v_gene: TRBV29-1

CDR3aa: CASSERGSYNSPLHF
j_gene: TRBJ1-6
v_gene: TRBV6-1

CDR3aa: CANRGQGAYGYTF
j_gene: TRBJ1-2
v_gene: TRBV6-5

CDR3aa: CASSSTPDTQYF
j_gene: TRBJ2-3
v_gene: TRBV19

CDR3aa: CASSHLAGGQETQYF
j_gene: TRBJ2-5
v_gene: TRBV3-1/TRBV3-2

CDR3aa: CAWSAGGSPYEQYF
j_gene: TRBJ2-7
v_gene: TRBV30

CDR3aa: CASSLGAGGGNTIYF
j_gene: TRBJ1-3
v_gene: TRBV7-2

CDR3aa: CASSRLAGGATDTQYF
j_gene: TRBJ2-3
v_gene: TRBV7-3

CDR3aa: CASTLTSANGYEQYF
j_gene: TRBJ2-7
v_gene: TRBV7-2

CDR3aa: CASSPHAQGTVNTEAFF
j_gene: TRBJ1-1
v_gene: TRBV18

CDR3aa: CASSYTRGNEQFF
j_gene: TRBJ2-1
v_gene: TRBV6-5

CDR3aa: CASSLGAGGLYEQYF
j_gene: TRBJ2-7
v_gene: TRBV5-5

CDR3aa: CASSHLDTGETQYF
j_gene: TRBJ2-5
v_gene: TRBV4-1

CDR3aa: CASSPGLAGGQGTDTQYF
j_gene: TRBJ2-3
v_gene: TRBV7-9

CDR3aa: CASSYGGGRGNQPQHF
j_gene: TRBJ1-5
v_gene: TRBV6-5

CDR3aa: CASSLSGGSTDTQYF
j_gene: TRBJ2-3
v_gene: TRBV7-3

CDR3aa: CASSLAPGTGPFNEKLFF
j_gene: TRBJ1-4
v_gene: TRBV7-9

CDR3aa: CASSYSIGSPQFF
j_gene: TRBJ2-1
v_gene: TRBV6-2/TRBV6-3

CDR3aa: CASSRVHLFLETQYF
j_gene: TRBJ2-5
v_gene: TRBV18

CDR3aa: CASSVGARGYEQYF
j_gene: TRBJ2-7
v_gene: TRBV13

CDR3aa: CAWSVGGVAETQYF
j_gene: TRBJ2-5
v_gene: TRBV30

CDR3aa: CASSPREEVGTEAFF
j_gene: TRBJ1-1
v_gene: TRBV18

CDR3aa: CATRGQGLKGETQYF
j_gene: TRBJ2-5
v_gene: TRBV24-1

CDR3aa: CASSYSGLANNEQFF
j_gene: TRBJ2-1
v_gene: TRBV6-5

CDR3aa: CASSSGTSPNEQFF
j_gene: TRBJ2-1
v_gene: TRBV5-1

CDR3aa: CASSETGVHEQYF
j_gene: TRBJ2-7
v_gene: TRBV9

CDR3aa: CASSLVSNYGYTF
j_gene: TRBJ1-2
v_gene: TRBV5-8

CDR3aa: CASSEFENYGYTF
j_gene: TRBJ1-2
v_gene: TRBV25-1

CDR3aa: CASARDRVGYTF
j_gene: TRBJ1-2
v_gene: TRBV19

CDR3aa: CASSRGQGIADTIYF
j_gene: TRBJ1-3
v_gene: TRBV5-6

CDR3aa: CASSHSNTGELFF
j_gene: TRBJ2-2
v_gene: TRBV5-8